This T cell receptor beta chain was sequenced in a study of long-term antiretroviral therapy in people with HIV (dated 2022 in TCRdb). About the study as a whole: The earliest samples were collected approximately a decade before the 2015 WHO recommendation for immediate ART, a period when ART was typically delayed until CD4 counts fell. Whether ART initiation and durable HIV suppression were associated with changes in peripheral blood TRB repertoire composition and diversity was tested in a retrospective serial study. A total of 150 to 200 cryopreserved PBMC samples were contributed to the cohort by 30 adults with confirmed HIV infection, with samples collected serially over a mean of approximately six years (range 1-12). Among the approximately 30 participants with HIV, ten to eleven were female. No cross-contamination during QIAcube processing was shown when test extractions of a monoclonal T-cell line were performed alongside fewer than 35 polyclonal samples.

The CDR3 contains 16 residues, cysteine and phenylalanine counted. Only the CDR3 part of the read is kept: 48 bases, read in frame from the first base. The V and J ends are trimmed by 4 bases and 3 bases, leaving 14 bases between them. CDR1 and CDR2 (SGHRS, YFSETQ) derive from the germline V gene. As regards this clone: Its antigen target is currently unknown. No base qualities exist here, and no much larger clone lies one base off it.

Results the study describes overall, beyond this receptor: Because pre-ART samples had limited cell numbers, unsorted PBMC were profiled rather than sorted CD4+ and CD8+ T cells. Starting ART was linked to a significant rise in TRB diversity, yet even with long-term ART the diversity remained significantly lower than in transplant donor controls. Expanded TRB clones identified before ART initiation dominated the repertoire at all time points, although this dominance fluctuated and declined in many PLHIV after ART. The samples were dated from about 2004 to 2018, and the ART regimens that were used may be less effective than current ART regimens. Narrower CDR3 length ranges were observed in HIV repertoires than in controls, and an antigen-experienced repertoire with only a slight naive shift after ART was suggested by the network structure. No data were available on ART adherence, viral resistance or therapy changes, limiting inferences about post-ART repertoire changes. Since PBMC availability was limited, sequencing covered only the TCR beta chain, with no alpha chain pairing.

Participants were included only if at least one PBMC sample before ART initiation and at least two post-ART samples were available. Every participant with HIV received treatment in the United States of America. Cryopreserved samples of about 1-10 million PBMC were thawed and washed before DNA extraction. At the time of the earliest PBMC sample for each participant with HIV, ages ranged from 23 to 54 years. PBMC samples from each participant spanned 1-4 timepoints before ART initiation and 2-8 timepoints after ART initiation, with a median of 7 samples. Serial HIV viral load, CD4+ T-cell count, ART history and demographic data were obtained for every participant. Genomic DNA was extracted from unsorted PBMC with a Qiagen kit on a QIAcube, processed in batches of 12 samples. Sequencing of the TRB variable region was done with the immunoSEQ hsTCRB v3.0 assay at survey level resolution. The targeted TRB sequencing depth was roughly 35,000-50,000 T-cell genomes per sample. TRB libraries were pooled and sequenced on an Illumina MiSeq using a v3 150-cycle kit. For the original study's pipeline: Repertoire analysis ran in R within a reproducible Nextflow workflow covering QC, data transformation and analysis. LymphoSeq2, an R package for exploring AIRR-Seq data, was used to implement the custom analyses. A handful of samples that produced fewer than 5000 total TRB sequences were removed, so approximately 190 HIV repertoires were analyzed. Among the 200 or so HIV repertoires that were kept, around 60 were collected before ART initiation and 120 to 140 were collected after ART initiation. Repertoires were downsampled to 5000 TRB nucleotide sequences, with summary statistics averaged over 100 downsampling iterations. The analysis kept only TRB sequences whose CDR3 regions were at least seven amino acids long. Two measures captured diversity: a Shannon entropy-derived clonality score and the Gini coefficient. In the repertoire networks, any two of the top 5000 CDR3 amino acid sequences were connected whenever the two sequences differed by an edit distance of one. For TRB CDR3 amino acid sequences, antigen specificity groups and MHC restriction were predicted with GLIPH2. Known CMV, EBV, HIV or tissue antigen associations were flagged by matching CDR3 amino acid sequences against VDJdb and McPAS-TCR. Pre-ART, post-ART and control groups were compared with Wilcoxon signed-rank tests and Holm-Bonferroni correction. TCRdb mirrors the immuneACCESS table, restricted to in-frame sequences. Some clones are absent from its copies; in checked studies, under half trace to an unresolved V gene, and the reason for the others is unknown. V and J calls and clone size come straight from that table; D and trimming were deduced from the DNA. The sample yields 30,000 or so clones; more than 85% were counted once. The ten biggest clones cover around a tenth of the sample.

The chain is made from TRBV5-1 and TRBJ2-6; the D gene is perhaps TRBD2, from 6 matching bases. The TCR sequence derives from a man aged 40-49 years with HIV. Material: unsorted PBMCs, obtained 6.2 years after starting antiretroviral therapy. CDR3 loop: CASSLRGEGGANVLTF. In nucleotides, the sequence is TGCGCCAGCAGCCTGCGGGGAGAGGGTGGGGCCAACGTCCTGACTTTC. Joined to the reference TRBV5-1 and TRBJ2-6 proteins, this CDR3 gives the full variable domain: KAGVTQTPRYLIKTRGQQVTLSCSPISGHRSVSWYQQTPGQGLQFLFEYFSETQRNKGNFPGRFSGRQFSNSRSEMNVSTLELGDSALYLCASSLRGEGGANVLTFGAGSRLTVL.